The 32 T cell receptor beta chains below were found in one sample sequenced in a study of sequential checkpoint blockade in melanoma. Method: immunoSEQ multiplex PCR; TCRdb's copy keeps in-frame clones and lacks some. This table holds about 4,900 clones, approximately 35% found once. As to treatment: randomized to nivolumab then ipilimumab (arm A) or the reverse (arm B). Here the sequenced sample was tumor tissue (inferred from file names), taken from a patient given nivolumab and ipilimumab in sequence. These receptors were taken from a human donor with melanoma.

The chain is built from TRBV9 and TRBJ1-1; 9 bases map to TRBD1. The length of the CDR3 is 12 residues. Trimming took 4 bases from V and 10 from J; bases not matched to a gene: 5. CDR1 SGDLS and CDR2 YYNGEE come from the germline V gene. CDR3 DNA: TGTGCCAGCAGCTTTCGACAGGGGGGAGCTTTCTTT. Translating it yields CASSFRQGGAFF.

This clone has more than one count but fewer than ten. The chain carries TRBV6-8 and TRBJ2-7, with a possible D match to TRBD2 (7 bases). The germline CDR1 and CDR2 sequences are MNHGY and SAAAGT. V lost 5 bases to trimming and J lost 6 bases, with 14 bases between them. This CDR3 contains 13 residues. CDR3 coding DNA: TGTGCCAGCAGTCCCCGAGGGGGGGGCGAGCAGTACTTC. This codes for CASSPRGGGEQYF.

The chain is built from TRBV23-1 and TRBJ2-3; D might be TRBD1 (5 bases). Being an ORF, TRBV23-1 has a function that is uncertain. V lost 6 bases to trimming and J lost 5 bases, with 15 bases between them. CDR3 size: 14 residues. CDR3 DNA sequence: TGCGCCAGCAGCAAAGGGGTTTTGGGAGATACGCAGTATTTT. Amino acids: CASSKGVLGDTQYF.

This clone has a handful of counts. The rearrangement uses TRBV1 and TRBJ1-3. TRBV1 is recorded as a pseudogene. The CDR3 loop spans 17 amino acids. CDR3 residues: CASSQDGRGGSGNTIYF. In DNA form, the CDR3 reads TGCGCCAGCAGCCAAGATGGGAGGGGGGGGTCAGGAAACACCATATATTTT.

The rearrangement joins TRBV2 to TRBJ1-3; TRBD1 is a possible D gene (5 bases). CDR1 is SNHLY and CDR2 is FYNNEI in the germline V gene. Trimming stripped 5 bases from V and 0 bases from J, with 14 bases between. This CDR3 comprises 16 residues. The CDR3 sequence is CASSPPGLNSGNTIYF. The CDR3 DNA is TGTGCCAGCAGTCCCCCGGGACTCAACTCTGGAAACACCATATATTTT.

The CDR3 DNA follows: TGTGCCAGCAGTAGGGACAGGGGAGAGAACACTGAAGCTTTCTTT. Its protein product is CASSRDRGENTEAFF. The chain has TRBV6-8 and TRBJ1-1; 10 bases match TRBD1. Germline V CDR1 and CDR2: MNHGY, SAAAGT. There are 15 residues in the CDR3. Trimming removed 5 bases from V and 1 base from J; junction bases left unmatched: 4.

The V call is TRBV19, the J call TRBJ2-7; tentative D call: TRBD1 (5 bases). Looked up from germline, CDR1 is LNHDA and CDR2 is SQIVND (reference sequence). Trimming removed 3 bases at V and 3 bases at J, with 12 bases between. This CDR3 contains 14 residues. The CDR3 sequence is CASSMKGANYEQYF. The CDR3, as DNA: TGTGCCAGTAGTATGAAAGGGGCAAACTACGAGCAGTACTTC.

J is TRBJ2-1 and V is TRBV4-1; TRBD2 matches 8 bases. Germline CDR1 is MGHRA and CDR2 is YSYEKL. The CDR3 totals 18 residues. The ends lost 4 bases at V and 8 bases at J; junction bases unmatched: 19. CDR3 protein: CASSPYRLSRAGADEQFF. The DNA for the CDR3 is TGCGCCAGCAGCCCGTATCGTCTATCCCGAGCGGGAGCGGATGAGCAGTTCTTC.

V gene TRBV6-8 combines with J gene TRBJ1-1, with D perhaps TRBD1 (6 bases). CDR3 length equals 15 residues. With 2 bases removed from V and 1 base from J, the gap between germline ends came to 11 bases. Germline-derived CDR1 and CDR2 are MNHGY and SAAAGT. The chain's CDR3 is CASSYVRTANTEAFF. Here the CDR3 DNA reads TGTGCCAGCAGTTACGTGAGGACAGCGAACACTGAAGCTTTCTTT.

The V and J genes are TRBV12-5 and TRBJ1-2; D perhaps matches TRBD1 (5 bases). CDR3 length equals 12 residues. From germline, CDR1 is LGHNT and CDR2 FRNRAP. The CDR3 bases are TGTGCCAGCGGGGGAGTAAACTATGGCTACACCTTC. Translated, it gives CASGGVNYGYTF.

This clone was picked up a small number of times. This chain joins TRBV6-8 and TRBJ2-5; D may be TRBD2 (7 bases). The germline V and J ends were trimmed by 6 bases and 5 bases, with 13 bases remaining between them. CDR3 length equals 13 residues. Germline-derived CDR1 and CDR2 are MNHGY and SAAAGT. CDR3 protein: CASRGGGAETQYF. CDR3 nucleotide sequence: TGTGCCAGCAGAGGGGGGGGCGCCGAGACCCAGTACTTC.

The chain is built from TRBV19 and TRBJ1-1, with 8 bases fitting TRBD1. This CDR3 is built from 14 residues. Germline trimming cut 8 bases from V and 1 base from J; bases unmatched to any gene: 6. Germline CDR1 reads LNHDA; CDR2 reads SQIVND (reference sequence). CDR3 region: CASDPGQGNTEAFF. CDR3 DNA sequence: TGTGCCAGTGACCCCGGACAGGGGAACACTGAAGCTTTCTTT.

This clone has only a few counts. The rearrangement uses TRBV11-3 and TRBJ2-7; 10 bases line up with TRBD2. CDR1 SGHNT and CDR2 YENEEA come from the germline V gene. V lost 7 bases and J lost 0; bases outside the gene matches: 12. The CDR3 covers 17 residues. The CDR3 coding sequence is TGTGCCAGCAACCCGGGCAGAGCGGGAGGGAGCTCCTACGAGCAGTACTTC. Translation gives CASNPGRAGGSSYEQYF.

V usage is TRBV25-1 and J usage is TRBJ2-1, with a tentative D call TRBD2 (5 bases). V lost 4 bases and J lost 6, with 13 bases in between. CDR3 length: 14 amino acids. Germline V CDR1 and CDR2: MGHDK, SYGVNS. For the CDR3, the DNA is TGTGCCAGCAGTGCCTCACTAGGAGTCAATGAGCAGTTCTTC. Encoded protein: CASSASLGVNEQFF.

The chain carries TRBV28 and TRBJ2-1; D remains unclear. Trimming took off 6 bases at V and 2 bases at J, with 14 bases between the two ends. The CDR3 sequence is 15 residues long. CDR1 and CDR2 from the germline V gene are MDHEN and SYDVKM. CDR3 amino acids: CASSTLSLPYNEQFF. DNA of the CDR3: TGTGCCAGCAGCACCCTATCACTCCCCTACAATGAGCAGTTCTTC.

This chain uses TRBV5-1 with TRBJ2-7; 9 nucleotides match TRBD2. The length of the CDR3 is 17 residues. J lost 5 bases, V lost 4 bases, and 16 bases had no gene match. Germline lookup yields CDR1 SGHRS and CDR2 YFSETQ. CDR3 sequence reads: CASSGNLLAGDGDEQYF. CDR3 sequence (DNA): TGCGCCAGCAGCGGGAACCTACTAGCGGGCGATGGCGACGAGCAGTACTTC.

The V call is TRBV6-8, the J call TRBJ2-6; D is uncertain. The CDR3 sequence is 17 residues long. Per the germline V gene, CDR1 is MNHGY and CDR2 is SAAAGT. Between the trimmed V and J ends, which lost 2 bases and 0 bases, there was a span of 11 bases. The CDR3 DNA is TGTGCCAGCAGTTACACCTCCAGGTACTCTGGGGCCAACGTCCTGACTTTC. Protein: CASSYTSRYSGANVLTF.

V gene TRBV19 combines with J gene TRBJ2-3, with 8 positions matching TRBD2. The CDR3 is 17 residues long. The germline CDR1 and CDR2 sequences are LNHDA and SQIVND (reference sequence). Losses at the gene ends were 0 bases for V and 3 bases for J; bases not matched to a gene: 8. This chain's CDR3 is CASSIDPAAGGTDTQYF. For the CDR3, the DNA is TGTGCCAGTAGTATAGATCCTGCGGCGGGAGGTACAGATACGCAGTATTTT.

The chain links TRBV29-1 to TRBJ2-3, with 10 bases lining up with TRBD2. In germline, CDR1 is SQVTM, CDR2 ANQGSEA. This CDR3 comprises 16 residues. J was trimmed by 3 bases and V by 4 bases; bases with no gene match: 10. The CDR3 DNA reads TGCAGCGTTGTTCAGGCGGCTAGCGGGAGTACAGATACGCAGTATTTT. Translation: CSVVQAASGSTDTQYF.

This clone came up a few times. V and J are TRBV10-2 and TRBJ2-1; D is ambiguous. Between the trimmed V and J ends, which lost 5 bases and 7 bases, there was a span of 9 bases. CDR1 is WSHSY and CDR2 is SAAADI in the germline V gene. The length of the CDR3 is 12 residues. CDR3 protein: CASSLLQNEQFF. The CDR3 region has the DNA TGCGCCAGCAGTTTACTACAGAATGAGCAGTTCTTC.

The gene calls are TRBV30 and TRBJ2-7, with TRBD1 matching 8 bases. The CDR3 has 15 amino acids. The trim removed 2 bases at V and 6 bases at J, leaving 12 bases unmatched. Germline CDR1 is GTSNPN and CDR2 is SVGIG (reference sequence). This chain's CDR3 is CAWSTEDREVVEQYF. The CDR3 DNA reads as TGTGCCTGGAGTACGGAGGACAGGGAAGTGGTCGAGCAGTACTTC.

The V gene is TRBV19, the J gene TRBJ2-3, with 7 bases matching TRBD2. Germline loops: CDR1 LNHDA, CDR2 SQIVND (reference sequence). The V gene end was trimmed by 2 bases and the J gene end by 3 bases; junction bases not matched to a gene: 5. This CDR3 is 15 amino acids long. The CDR3 DNA reads TGTGCCAGTAGTATAAACGCGGGAGAAACAGATACGCAGTATTTT. Its protein is CASSINAGETDTQYF. Full variable domain (outside the CDR3, taken from reference TRBV19 and TRBJ2-3): DGGITQSPKYLFRKEGQNVTLSCEQNLNHDAMYWYRQDPGQGLRLIYYSQIVNDFQKGDIAEGYSVSREKKESFPLTVTSAQKNPTAFYLCASSINAGETDTQYFGPGTRLTVL.

This clone was counted a single time. The genes are TRBV19 and TRBJ2-5, with a possible D match to TRBD2 (5 bases). Per germline, CDR1 LNHDA and CDR2 SQIVND (reference sequence). The CDR3 is 15 amino acids. V lost 5 bases to trimming and J lost 4 bases, with 17 bases between them. The CDR3 DNA reads TGTGCCAGTAGTCCTCGGGGAGCATTATTAGAGACCCAGTACTTC. It codes for CASSPRGALLETQYF.

This clone appeared once. The chain couples TRBV14 to TRBJ2-7; TRBD2 agrees at 7 bases. Germline CDR1 and CDR2: SGHDN and FVKESK. The V gene end was trimmed by 0 bases and the J gene end by 4 bases; junction bases not matched to a gene: 6. The CDR3 loop spans 15 amino acids. The CDR3 DNA is TGTGCCAGCAGCCAAGATGGGGAGGGTGTGTACGAGCAGTACTTC. Translating gives CASSQDGEGVYEQYF.

This clone was found a few times. The V call is TRBV10-3, the J call TRBJ1-6; tentative D call: TRBD1 (5 bases). The CDR3 totals 14 residues. CDR1 and CDR2 (germline): ENHRY, SYGVKD. Trimming pared 10 bases from V and 5 bases from J, leaving 15 bases between. In DNA, the CDR3 is TGTGCCAGCGGGGCCGGGTCCGATAATTCACCCCTCCACTTT. The encoded protein is CASGAGSDNSPLHF.

The chain combines TRBV30 with TRBJ2-1; D not certain. The CDR3 totals 16 residues. CDR1 is GTSNPN and CDR2 is SVGIG in the germline V gene (reference sequence). V was cut by 7 bases and J by 0 bases, with 19 bases left in between. CDR3 residues: CAYNPLPVFSYNEQFF. CDR3 sequence (DNA): TGTGCCTACAACCCATTACCAGTTTTCTCCTACAATGAGCAGTTCTTC.

In this sample, this clone turned up a few times. This chain joins TRBV15 and TRBJ1-3; maybe TRBD1 (5 bases). The germline V gene encodes CDR1 LNHNV and CDR2 YYDKDF (reference sequence). With 5 bases removed from V and 0 bases from J, the gap between germline ends came to 17 bases. The CDR3 length is 17 residues. Here the CDR3 DNA reads TGTGCCACCAGCGCAACCGGGACGGTTAACTCTGGAAACACCATATATTTT. Translation gives CATSATGTVNSGNTIYF.

V is TRBV6-8 and J is TRBJ2-7; 8 bases align to TRBD1. Germline lookup yields CDR1 MNHGY and CDR2 SAAAGT. The V gene end was trimmed by 5 bases and the J gene end by 3 bases; junction bases not matched to a gene: 9. This CDR3 comprises 15 residues. CDR3: CASSDFGQGSYEQYF. The CDR3 DNA reads TGTGCCAGCAGTGATTTTGGACAGGGAAGCTACGAGCAGTACTTC.

The gene calls are TRBV28 and TRBJ2-4; maybe TRBD1 (6 bases). The length of the CDR3 is 13 residues. Trimming took off 6 bases at V and 6 bases at J, with 12 bases between the two ends. CDR1 and CDR2 (germline): MDHEN, SYDVKM. CDR3 residues: CASRQGGVNIQYF. In DNA, the CDR3 is TGTGCCAGCAGACAGGGTGGGGTAAACATTCAGTACTTC. Drawing the rest from reference TRBV28 and TRBJ2-4, the complete variable domain is DVKVTQSSRYLVKRTGEKVFLECVQDMDHENMFWYRQDPGLGLRLIYFSYDVKMKEKGDIPEGYSVSREKKERFSLILESASTNQTSMYLCASRQGGVNIQYFGAGTRLSVL.

The rearrangement joins TRBV9 to TRBJ2-1, with a weak D call TRBD2 (7 bases). CDR1 is SGDLS and CDR2 is YYNGEE in the germline V gene. Trimming cost V 0 bases and J 6 bases, with 10 bases left between them. The CDR3 totals 14 residues. CDR3 in DNA: TGTGCCAGCAGCGTAGTAGGGGGGGTCAATGAGCAGTTCTTC. Translating gives CASSVVGGVNEQFF.

The CDR3 coding sequence is TGTGCCTGGAGTTTACTAGCGCCAGATACGCAGTATTTT. Protein sequence: CAWSLLAPDTQYF. The chain is built from TRBV30 and TRBJ2-3; TRBD2 matches 7 bases. CDR1 is GTSNPN and CDR2 is SVGIG in the germline V gene (reference sequence). The J segment lost 4 bases and the V segment lost 2 bases, leaving 3 bases of the junction unmatched. This CDR3 has 13 residues.

This sequence joins TRBV6-1 and TRBJ2-7, with D perhaps being TRBD1 or TRBD2 (5 bases each). V lost 1 base to trimming and J lost 4 bases, with 8 bases between them. Germline CDR1 reads MNHNS; CDR2 reads SASEGT. The CDR3 is made up of 13 amino acids. The CDR3 is CASSEGWGYEQYF. The CDR3 nucleotides read TGTGCCAGCAGTGAAGGGTGGGGGTACGAGCAGTACTTC.